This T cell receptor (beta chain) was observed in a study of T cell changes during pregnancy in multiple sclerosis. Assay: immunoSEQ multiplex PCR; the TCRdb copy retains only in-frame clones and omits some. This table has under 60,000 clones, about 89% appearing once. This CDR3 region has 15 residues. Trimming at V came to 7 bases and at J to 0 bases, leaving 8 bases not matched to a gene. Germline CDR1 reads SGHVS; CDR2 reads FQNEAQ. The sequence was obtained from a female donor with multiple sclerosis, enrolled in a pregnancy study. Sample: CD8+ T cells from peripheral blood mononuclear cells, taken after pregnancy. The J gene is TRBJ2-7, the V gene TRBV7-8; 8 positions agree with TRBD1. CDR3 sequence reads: CASKPSGTGSYEQYF. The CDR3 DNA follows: TGTGCCAGCAAGCCGTCCGGGACAGGCTCCTACGAGCAGTACTTC.